This T cell receptor (beta chain) was documented in a study of blood T cell repertoires in COVID-19. About the research overall: Whether acute or convalescent, the COVID-19 samples came from the United States, Italy and Spain.

Produced via immunoSEQ multiplex PCR; TCRdb's table is partial and in-frame only. The sample shows about 110,000 clones, 88% of them seen only once. The germline V gene encodes CDR1 LGHDT and CDR2 YNNKEL (reference sequence). Trimming took 1 base from V and 1 from J, leaving 4 bases between them. This CDR3 is 14 amino acids long. The sample holds a few counts of this clone. The gene calls are TRBV3-1 (or the pseudogene TRBV3-2) and TRBJ2-2; D gene unclear. Source material: peripheral blood. The source is a human donor in a cohort sampled during active COVID-19. This CDR3 reads CASSQGGNTGELFF. The CDR3 DNA is TGTGCCAGCAGCCAAGGCGGGAACACCGGGGAGCTGTTTTTT.